The clone carrying this TCR beta chain was seen just once. Its antigen is unidentified. Investigators excluded patients with uncontrolled infection, other autoimmune disease, pregnancy or lactation. Diagnostic decisions used clinical symptoms, serum thyroxine and TRAb, thyroid ultrasound and orbital computed tomography. Germline V gene data show CDR1 as SGHRS and CDR2 as YFSETQ. This CDR3 is built from 17 residues. V lost 1 base to trimming and J lost 2 bases; unmatched junction nucleotides: 7. The data were obtained in a study of T cells in Graves' hyperthyroidism and ophthalmopathy. RNA transcripts served as the template for amplifying TCR beta CDR3 regions. TCR CDR3 underwent first-round RT-PCR with the HTBI primer set. TCRdb reprocessed the multiplex PCR reads via MiXCR and lists one record per CDR3 protein. The data hold more than 500,000 distinct CDR3 sequences, with about 43% observed a single time.

Study-wide findings and caveats: Most clonotypes that expanded in the thyroid above 0.001 also showed up in blood.

The sequenced sample was peripheral blood or thyroid tissue (not recorded which). This clonotype was obtained from an adult woman with Graves' disease, either hyperthyroidism or ophthalmopathy (not recorded which). This chain joins TRBV5-1 and TRBJ2-3; 10 bases agree with TRBD1. CDR3 protein: CASSLTPGQGNTDTQYF. DNA of the CDR3: TGCGCCAGCAGCTTGACCCCGGGACAGGGGAACACAGATACGCAGTATTTT.